This TCR beta chain was captured by sequencing in a study of T-cell reconstitution after alpha-beta-depleted transplantation in children. V was shortened by 0 bases and J by 5 bases, with 5 bases between the two germline ends. CDR3 length equals 14 residues. CDR1 is PRHDT, CDR2 FYEKMQ, per germline (reference sequence). Of note for this clonotype: Its target is unknown.

Molecular barcoding with unique molecular identifiers was used for the TCRbeta library. A single record per CDR3 protein comes from TCRdb applying MiXCR to the PCR reads. Of around 440,000 distinct CDR3 sequences listed, around 16% are singletons. Study-wide findings and caveats: Several hundred expanded graft clones reportedly supplied alpha-beta T cells about two months after transplant. Some patients' high day-60 TCRbeta diversity was attributed to recipient cells surviving conditioning.

The chain couples TRBV13 to TRBJ1-6, with D uncertain. The sequencing here drew on PBMCs, mostly from graft donor cells, taken 360 days after TCRalphabeta/CD19-depleted stem cell transplant. This clonotype originated in a boy under three years old who had a stem cell transplant for Wiskott-Aldrich syndrome, so the T cells may come from the graft donor. The CDR3, as DNA: TGTGCCAGCAGCTTAGGTGGAGATAATTCACCCCTCCACTTT. It yields the protein CASSLGGDNSPLHF.